The present TCR beta chain was sequenced within a study of blood T cell repertoires in COVID-19. About the study: Researchers got acute and convalescent COVID-19 samples from the United States, Italy and Spain.

The CDR3 runs 17 residues. V gave up 0 bases and J gave up 6 bases; unmatched junction bases: 11. Germline CDR1 and CDR2: SGHKS and YYEKEE (reference sequence). In the original workflow: Estimation of nucleated cell counts relied on the amplification of reference gene primers. Libraries were prepared by immunoSEQ multiplex PCR; TCRdb keeps only in-frame clonotypes and omits some of them. V and J calls and clone size are those listed in that table; D and trimming were worked out from the DNA. The table records approximately 80,000 clones, around 86% of them present only once. The source of this sequence is a man aged 45 to 65 with active COVID-19. Input material: peripheral blood. This chain links TRBV5-5 with TRBJ2-1; 8 positions agree with TRBD2. The CDR3 region is CASSLVQTGTRGNEQFF. CDR3 coding DNA: TGTGCCAGCAGCTTGGTGCAGACCGGGACTAGAGGCAATGAGCAGTTCTTC.